A single TCR beta chain is shown here with its context. In the PCR, 60 Vbeta and 13 Jbeta primers were used. Using immunoSEQ multiplex PCR, the repertoire was profiled, and TCRdb retains in-frame clones only, with some absent. The top ten clones hold approximately 3.1% of a sample with more than 90,000 clones, around three quarters of them seen once. The entry originates in a study of cytomegalovirus exposure and HLA in healthy donors. From germline, CDR1 is SNHLY and CDR2 FYNNEI. The CDR3 is made up of 13 amino acids. With V trimmed by 6 bases and J by 14 bases, 8 bases remained unmatched. The sample consisted of PBMCs. The source of this sequence is a woman in her late teens or twenties in good health and CMV-seropositive. The gene calls are TRBV2 and TRBJ2-1; 12 positions match TRBD2. CDR3 nucleotides: TGTGCCAGCAGGATCGGACTAGCGGGATGGGAGTTCTTC. As protein: CASRIGLAGWEFF.